This entry lists 9 T cell receptor beta chains sequenced from one sample in a study of blood T cell repertoires in COVID-19. Assay: immunoSEQ multiplex PCR; the TCRdb copy retains only in-frame clones and omits some. The sample carries tens of thousands of clones, roughly nine tenths recorded once. Sequencing was done on a sample of peripheral blood. The receptor source for this set is a woman aged 55-75 years with COVID-19, enrolled during active disease.

This sequence joins TRBV7-9 and TRBJ1-2; a weak D match, TRBD1 (6 bases). Germline values: CDR1 SEHNR, CDR2 FQNEAQ (reference sequence). V lost 4 bases, J lost 3 bases, and 9 bases lay in between. The CDR3 consists of 13 residues. CDR3 in DNA: TGTGCCAGCAGCTCGGGGGGCGACTATGGCTACACCTTC. Protein product: CASSSGGDYGYTF.

This rearrangement joins TRBV30 to TRBJ1-1; a weak D match, TRBD1 (5 bases). The CDR3 is made up of 16 amino acids. V lost 0 bases to trimming and J lost 1 base, with 15 bases between them. CDR1 GTSNPN and CDR2 SVGIG come from the germline V gene (reference sequence). The CDR3 sequence is CAWSVEPGLSNTEAFF. CDR3 bases: TGTGCCTGGAGTGTAGAACCGGGACTCTCGAACACTGAAGCTTTCTTT.

This chain links TRBV12-3 or TRBV12-4 with TRBJ1-6; D is uncertain. V was trimmed by 3 bases and J by 14 bases, leaving 8 bases between them. This CDR3 comprises 11 residues. The CDR3 is CASSFRGSLHF. CDR3 DNA sequence: TGTGCCAGCAGTTTCCGAGGTTCCCTCCACTTT.

J is TRBJ2-1 and V is TRBV2; 11 bases agree with TRBD2. CDR3 size: 16 residues. Germline loops: CDR1 SNHLY, CDR2 FYNNEI. V lost 6 bases to trimming and J lost 0 bases; unmatched junction nucleotides: 4. As DNA, the CDR3 is TGTGCCAGCAGAAGACTAGCGGGAAGCTCCTACAATGAGCAGTTCTTC. This encodes CASRRLAGSSYNEQFF.

The chain uses TRBV12-3 or TRBV12-4 and TRBJ2-5, with a weak D call TRBD1 (5 bases). The V end lost 7 bases, the J end lost 4 bases, and 13 bases lay between the germline ends. The CDR3 extends over 13 amino acids. CDR3 coding DNA: TGTGCCAGCACAAGCAGGGTAATAGAGACCCAGTACTTC. Its protein is CASTSRVIETQYF.

The chain recombines TRBV30 with TRBJ1-5, with 9 bases aligning to TRBD1. Trimming cost V 5 bases and J 5 bases; bases outside gene matches: 7. The CDR3 contains 14 residues. The germline V gene has CDR1 GTSNPN and CDR2 SVGIG (reference sequence). The CDR3 loop is CAWDPGQGDQPQHF. In DNA form, the CDR3 reads TGTGCCTGGGACCCGGGACAGGGTGATCAGCCCCAGCATTTT.

The rearrangement joins TRBV21-1 to TRBJ2-1; the table's D call TRBD1 went unverified against the DNA. TRBV21-1 is designated a pseudogene. This CDR3 has 14 amino acids. CDR3 bases: TGTGCCAGCAGCAAGGAGGGGGCGGACAATGAGCAGTTCTTC. Protein: CASSKEGADNEQFF.

The chain combines TRBV6-6 with TRBJ1-1; TRBD1 matches at 10 bases. CDR1 is MNHNY and CDR2 is SVGAGI in the germline V gene (reference sequence). There are 15 residues in the CDR3. The V segment lost 4 bases and the J segment 6 bases; nucleotides outside the gene matches: 8. CDR3 nucleotide sequence: TGTGCCAGCAGTTCGGGGACAGGGGCATTCGCTGAAGCTTTCTTT. It is translated as CASSSGTGAFAEAFF.

V gene TRBV6-5 combines with J gene TRBJ2-7; 10 nucleotides line up with TRBD1. J lost 2 bases, V lost 8 bases, and 0 bases had no gene match. CDR3 size: 12 residues. Germline lookup yields CDR1 MNHEY and CDR2 SVGAGI. As DNA, the CDR3 is TGTGCCAGCGGGACAGGGGCCTACGAGCAGTACTTC. Translating gives CASGTGAYEQYF.